This T cell receptor (beta chain) was found in a study of cytomegalovirus exposure and HLA in healthy donors. Study conclusions and caveats: Later analysis identified a missense DCLRE1C variant that was linked to TCR beta V- and J-gene trimming. Researchers reportedly found TCR beta sequences accurately predicted most subjects' HLA-A and HLA-B alleles.

Losses at the gene ends were 4 bases for V and 7 bases for J; bases not matched to a gene: 12. This CDR3 is 14 amino acids long. Germline V gene data show CDR1 as GTSNPN and CDR2 as SVGIG (reference sequence). In regard to this clone: Its target is unknown.

Both 60 Vbeta primers and 13 Jbeta primers went into the PCR. The data were produced by immunoSEQ multiplex PCR, yet TCRdb's version contains in-frame clones alone and is incomplete. This table holds 80,000 to 100,000 clones, roughly 78% found once. The chain has TRBV30 and TRBJ2-7, with 8 positions matching TRBD1. The source is a man aged 30 to 39 in good health and CMV-seronegative. Material: PBMCs. CDR3 loop: CAWTGQGSFGEQYF. The CDR3 DNA reads as TGTGCCTGGACAGGACAGGGATCCTTTGGGGAGCAGTACTTC.